This TCR beta chain was captured by sequencing in a study of Ad26.COV2.S vaccination and SARS-CoV-2 variants. Treatment: over 15 received Ad26.COV2.S at low or high dose, single or two shots; about 5 received placebo; per-sample allocation not given. Sample collection was performed on day 63 after the first vaccine or placebo injection. V shed 0 bases, J shed 2 bases, and the junction held 14 bases outside the gene matches. CDR3 size: 19 residues. The germline V gene encodes CDR1 LGHNA and CDR2 YSLEER. In this sample, this clone turned up once. Libraries were prepared by immunoSEQ multiplex PCR; TCRdb keeps only in-frame clonotypes and omits some of them. In the table there are roughly 700,000 clones, about 89% of which are singletons.

The material sequenced was peripheral blood, taken in a trial of Ad26.COV2.S vaccine versus placebo. The receptor's source is a person aged 18 to 59 who received the Ad26.COV2.S COVID-19 vaccine or a placebo. This chain joins TRBV4-3 and TRBJ2-7; 9 bases are shared with TRBD1. The CDR3: CASSQDGTGGTPRPYEQYF. The CDR3 DNA sequence: TGCGCCAGCAGCCAAGACGGCACAGGGGGCACCCCGCGACCCTACGAGCAGTACTTC.